The 2 T cell receptor beta chains given below trace back to one sample, sequenced in a study of beta chain features in type 1 diabetes (dated by TCRdb to between 2018 and 2020). The research as a whole found: A moderate but significant shortening of TCRB CDR3 length was observed in type 1 diabetes patients in all four CD4+ subsets.

Libraries came from the immunoSEQ multiplex PCR assay. The entire amount of isolated RNA was reverse transcribed using the High Capacity cDNA Reverse Transcription Kit, so the sequenced TCRB transcripts were expressed ones. As stored in TCRdb, this immuneACCESS dataset retains in-frame rearrangements with V and J assigned. A fraction of the clones does not appear; measured against another copy, unresolved V genes explain less than half of the discrepancy, and the remainder lacks a known reason. The sample contains roughly 150,000 clones, approximately 8.7% of them found a single time. The ten largest account for 0.7% of the sample. Their cognate antigens are unknown. Sequenced: central memory CD4+ T cells from blood. The receptors were sampled from a woman aged 25-40 years with type 1 diabetes.

The CDR3: CASKTGYNEQFF. In DNA form, the CDR3 reads TGTGCCAGCAAAACAGGGTACAATGAGCAGTTCTTC. This chain connects TRBV28 to TRBJ2-1; D perhaps matches TRBD1 (6 bases). Germline CDR1 and CDR2: MDHEN and SYDVKM. The CDR3 extends over 12 amino acids. Trimming took 7 bases from V and 4 from J, leaving 8 bases between them.

The chain employs TRBV6-6 and TRBJ1-5; a weak D match, TRBD1 (5 bases). Germline V gene sequence: CDR1 MNHNY, CDR2 SVGAGI (reference sequence). Trimming took off 5 bases at V and 0 bases at J, with 11 bases between the two ends. The CDR3 has 15 amino acids. CDR3 protein: CASSPDGGSNQPQHF. CDR3 DNA: TGTGCCAGCAGTCCGGACGGGGGTAGCAATCAGCCCCAGCATTTT.